This T cell receptor (beta chain) was identified during a study of CD8 T cells in ankylosing spondylitis. Overall study results and limits: The authors reported significant enrichment of disease-linked clones in matched ankylosing spondylitis synovial fluid. Characteristic, it appeared, of ankylosing spondylitis blood was a TCR beta motif of eight or nine highly homologous variants.

Researchers built TCR beta libraries using quantitative 5'-RACE with molecular barcodes. TCRdb processed the 5' RACE reads anew with MiXCR; each CDR3 protein has one entry. The sample holds roughly 400,000 distinct CDR3 sequences, about 22% seen once. This clonotype was picked up a small number of times. What it binds is unknown. The CDR3 totals 13 residues. V dropped 0 bases and J dropped 9 bases, with 9 bases sitting between them. Germline V gives CDR1 LGHDT, CDR2 YNNKEL (reference sequence). This sequence was found in a male donor with ankylosing spondylitis. The chain recombines TRBV3-1 with TRBJ2-4; no reliable D call. Sequenced: blood, either unsorted or a sorted T cell fraction (not recorded which). The CDR3 loop reads CASSQEQRTIQYF. The CDR3 DNA follows: TGTGCCAGCAGCCAAGAACAAAGGACCATTCAGTACTTC.